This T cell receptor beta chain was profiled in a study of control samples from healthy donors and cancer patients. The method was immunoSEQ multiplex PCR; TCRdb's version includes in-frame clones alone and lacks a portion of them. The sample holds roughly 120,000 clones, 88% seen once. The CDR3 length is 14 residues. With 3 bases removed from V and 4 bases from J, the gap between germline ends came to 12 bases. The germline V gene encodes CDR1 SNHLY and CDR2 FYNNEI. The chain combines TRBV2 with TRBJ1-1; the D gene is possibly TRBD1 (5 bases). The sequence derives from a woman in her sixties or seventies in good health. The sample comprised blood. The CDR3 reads CASSERAGFTEAFF. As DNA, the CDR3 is TGTGCCAGCAGTGAGCGGGCAGGGTTCACTGAAGCTTTCTTT. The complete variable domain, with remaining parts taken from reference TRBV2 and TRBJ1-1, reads EPEVTQTPSHQVTQMGQEVILRCVPISNHLYFYWYRQILGQKVEFLVSFYNNEISEKSEIFDDQFSVERPDGSNFTLKIRSTKLEDSAMYFCASSERAGFTEAFFGQGTRLTVV.